This T cell receptor beta chain was identified in a study of T cells in localized non-small cell lung cancer. Germline V lookup: CDR1 MGHDK, CDR2 SYGVNS. CDR3 length equals 13 residues. V lost 4 bases, J lost 4 bases, and 8 bases lay in between. Profiled with immunoSEQ multiplex PCR; TCRdb holds only in-frame clones, not every one. The sample includes 800 or so clones, around 30% of them seen just once. The J gene is TRBJ1-5, the V gene TRBV25-1; D is uncertain. This sequence was found in a male donor at least 60 years old with stage III lung adenocarcinoma. Specimen: lung tumor tissue, collected before any cancer treatment. The CDR3 reads CASSGVGNQPQHF. The CDR3 DNA follows: TGTGCCAGCAGTGGAGTAGGTAATCAGCCCCAGCATTTT.